This TCR beta chain was captured in a study of response to subunit inactivated influenza vaccine. In the case of this clonotype: Its antigen is as yet unknown.

The study, taken as a whole, reports: New T cells are recruited in small numbers by each seasonal influenza vaccination, according to the authors' suggestion.

TCRdb fed the RT-PCR reads into MiXCR, producing one record per CDR3 protein. The table has over 750,000 distinct CDR3 sequences, less than 25% seen once. The CDR3 has 12 residues. CDR1 and CDR2 (germline): WNHNN, SYGVQD (reference sequence). The V gene lost 5 bases and the J gene lost 7 bases, with 10 bases spanning the gap. Here the sequenced sample was PBMCs from blood, taken around 5 days after vaccination. V is TRBV10-1 and J is TRBJ2-3; D is possibly TRBD2 (6 bases). The receptor comes from a man over 45 who received an inactivated influenza vaccine. The CDR3 sequence is CASSPTSHTQYF. The DNA of the CDR3 is TGCGCCAGCAGTCCCACTAGCCATACGCAGTATTTT.